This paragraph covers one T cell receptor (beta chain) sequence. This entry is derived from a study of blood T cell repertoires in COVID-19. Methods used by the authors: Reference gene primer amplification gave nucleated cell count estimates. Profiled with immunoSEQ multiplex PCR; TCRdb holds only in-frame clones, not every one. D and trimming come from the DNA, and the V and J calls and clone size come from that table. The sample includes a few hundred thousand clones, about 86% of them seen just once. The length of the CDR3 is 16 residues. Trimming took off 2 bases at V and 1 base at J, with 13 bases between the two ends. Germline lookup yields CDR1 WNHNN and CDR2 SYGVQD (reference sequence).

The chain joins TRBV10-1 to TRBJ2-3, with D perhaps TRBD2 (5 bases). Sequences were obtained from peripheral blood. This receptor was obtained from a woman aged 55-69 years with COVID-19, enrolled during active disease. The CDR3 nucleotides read TGCGCCAGCAGTGAGACGCGGGTGGGAGGCACAGATACGCAGTATTTT. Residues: CASSETRVGGTDTQYF.